This T cell receptor beta chain appears in the sequencing data of a study of shared T cell receptors in the human thymus. Per germline, CDR1 SGHVS and CDR2 FQNEAQ. V gave up 0 bases and J gave up 0 bases; unmatched junction bases: 6. The length of the CDR3 is 20 residues. This clone was counted once. The assay was immunoSEQ multiplex PCR, and TCRdb's table has in-frame clones only and misses some. This sample has 720,000 or so clones, with around 85% found just once. These same records also appear under a second study, on human thymus T cells. From that second work: Healthy Finnish infants having corrective surgery for congenital heart defects served as donors. Obtained as resections during corrective heart surgery, the thymus tissue was then studied. Repertoires from thymus and blood appeared to show biased V and J gene usage. The related literature has documented a marked overlap of thymic repertoires among unrelated individuals.

The gene calls are TRBV7-8 and TRBJ2-1; 15 bases map to TRBD2. Sequencing used thymocytes. The receptor comes from a girl in the first two years of life with a congenital heart defect. CDR3 in amino acids: CASSLAGTSGGQSSYNEQFF. The CDR3 DNA reads TGTGCCAGCAGCTTAGCGGGGACTAGCGGGGGGCAAAGCTCCTACAATGAGCAGTTCTTC.